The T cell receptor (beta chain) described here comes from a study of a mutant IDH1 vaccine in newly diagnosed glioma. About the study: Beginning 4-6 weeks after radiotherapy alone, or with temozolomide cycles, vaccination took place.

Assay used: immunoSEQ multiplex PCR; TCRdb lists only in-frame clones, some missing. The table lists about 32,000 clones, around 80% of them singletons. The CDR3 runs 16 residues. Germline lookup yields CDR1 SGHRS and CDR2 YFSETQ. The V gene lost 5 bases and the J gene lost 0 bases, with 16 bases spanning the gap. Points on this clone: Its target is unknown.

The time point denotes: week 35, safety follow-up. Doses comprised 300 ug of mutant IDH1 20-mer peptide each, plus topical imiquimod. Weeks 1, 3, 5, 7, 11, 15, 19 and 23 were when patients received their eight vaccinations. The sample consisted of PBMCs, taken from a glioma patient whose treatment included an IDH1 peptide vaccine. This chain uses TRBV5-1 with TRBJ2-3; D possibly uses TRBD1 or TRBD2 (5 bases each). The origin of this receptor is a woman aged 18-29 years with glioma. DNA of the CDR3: TGCGCCAGCAGTAAGAGGAGCGGACAAAGCACAGATACGCAGTATTTT. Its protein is CASSKRSGQSTDTQYF.